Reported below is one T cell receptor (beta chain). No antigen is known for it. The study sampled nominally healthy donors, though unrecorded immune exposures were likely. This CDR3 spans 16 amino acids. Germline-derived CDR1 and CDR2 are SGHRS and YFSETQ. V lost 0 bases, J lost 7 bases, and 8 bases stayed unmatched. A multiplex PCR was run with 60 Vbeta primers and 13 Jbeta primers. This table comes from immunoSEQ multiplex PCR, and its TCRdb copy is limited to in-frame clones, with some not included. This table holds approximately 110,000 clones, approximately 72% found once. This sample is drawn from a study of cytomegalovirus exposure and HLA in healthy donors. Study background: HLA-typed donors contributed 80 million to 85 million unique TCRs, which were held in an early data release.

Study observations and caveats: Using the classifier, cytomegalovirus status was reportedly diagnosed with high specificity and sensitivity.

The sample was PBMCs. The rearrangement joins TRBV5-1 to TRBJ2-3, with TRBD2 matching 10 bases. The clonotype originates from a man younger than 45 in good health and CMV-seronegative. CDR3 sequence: CASSLGTSGLINTQYF. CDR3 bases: TGCGCCAGCAGCTTGGGGACTAGCGGCCTCATAAATACGCAGTATTTT.